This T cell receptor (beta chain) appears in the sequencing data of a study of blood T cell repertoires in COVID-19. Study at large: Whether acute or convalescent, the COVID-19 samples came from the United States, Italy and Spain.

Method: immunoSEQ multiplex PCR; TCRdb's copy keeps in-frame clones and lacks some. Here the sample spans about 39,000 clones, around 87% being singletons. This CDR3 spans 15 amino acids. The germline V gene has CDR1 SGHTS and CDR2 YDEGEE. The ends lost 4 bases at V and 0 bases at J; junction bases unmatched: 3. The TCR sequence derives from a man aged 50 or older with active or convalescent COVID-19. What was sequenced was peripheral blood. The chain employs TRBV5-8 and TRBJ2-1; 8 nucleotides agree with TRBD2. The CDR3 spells CASSIAGSSYNEQFF. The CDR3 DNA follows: TGTGCCAGCAGCATAGCGGGGAGCTCCTACAATGAGCAGTTCTTC.